This TCR beta chain is from a study of blood T cell repertoires in COVID-19. TCRdb's copy holds only in-frame clones and misses some; the assay was immunoSEQ multiplex PCR. The data hold 100,000 to 150,000 clones, with more than 85% observed a single time. The CDR3 is 16 residues long. The germline gives CDR1 SGHDT, CDR2 YYEEEE. The J segment lost 5 bases and the V segment lost 1 base, leaving 9 bases of the junction unmatched. The sample taken for sequencing was peripheral blood. This sequence was found in a man in his sixties with COVID-19, enrolled during active disease. The chain carries TRBV5-6 and TRBJ1-1, with 9 nucleotides matching TRBD1. CDR3 nucleotides: TGTGCCAGCAGCTTGTACAGGGGGCAAAGGCGGACTGAAGCTTTCTTT. Translation gives CASSLYRGQRRTEAFF.